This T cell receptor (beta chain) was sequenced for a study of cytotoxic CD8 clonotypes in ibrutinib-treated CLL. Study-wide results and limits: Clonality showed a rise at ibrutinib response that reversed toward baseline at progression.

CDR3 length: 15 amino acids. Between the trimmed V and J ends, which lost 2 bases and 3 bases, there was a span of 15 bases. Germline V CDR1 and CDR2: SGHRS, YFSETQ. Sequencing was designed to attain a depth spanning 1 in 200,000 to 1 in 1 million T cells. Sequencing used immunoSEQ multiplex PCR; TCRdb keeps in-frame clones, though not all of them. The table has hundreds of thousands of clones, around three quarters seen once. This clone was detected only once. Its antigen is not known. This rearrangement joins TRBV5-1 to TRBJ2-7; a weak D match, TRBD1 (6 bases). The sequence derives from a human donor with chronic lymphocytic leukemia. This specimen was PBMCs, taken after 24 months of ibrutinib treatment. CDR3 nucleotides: TGCGCCAGCAGCTTACTACAGGGCTTGGACTACGAGCAGTACTTC. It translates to CASSLLQGLDYEQYF.